Presented here are 16 T cell receptor beta chains from one specimen sequenced in a study of OX40 agonist ivuxolimab in advanced cancers. The method was immunoSEQ multiplex PCR; TCRdb's version includes in-frame clones alone and lacks a portion of them. Seen here are about 110,000 clones, about nine tenths observed once, and the top ten hold more than 0.4%. The sample was CD4+ or CD8+ T cells sorted from blood, taken in a trial of the OX40 agonist ivuxolimab. All receptors derive from an adult with an advanced solid tumor such as melanoma, head and neck, liver or kidney cancer.

The genes are TRBV30 and TRBJ2-5, with D possibly being TRBD1 (5 bases). This CDR3 region has 12 residues. CDR1 GTSNPN and CDR2 SVGIG come from the germline V gene (reference sequence). V gave up 0 bases and J gave up 4 bases, with 6 bases separating them. The CDR3 DNA sequence: TGTGCCTGGAGTGTAAGGGGAGAGACCCAGTACTTC. It is translated as CAWSVRGETQYF.

The chain carries TRBV6-5 and TRBJ2-3; D might be TRBD2 (5 bases). Germline V gives CDR1 MNHEY, CDR2 SVGAGI. Trimming shortened V by 5 bases and J by 2 bases, and 11 bases separated the two germline ends. The CDR3 sequence is 14 residues long. The CDR3 sequence is CASSQGSYTDTQYF. Here the CDR3 DNA reads TGTGCCAGCAGTCAAGGGAGTTACACAGATACGCAGTATTTT.

This rearrangement joins TRBV18 to TRBJ1-5; 11 bases are shared with TRBD1. Germline loops: CDR1 KGHSH, CDR2 LQKENI. The CDR3 runs to 18 residues. Unmatched junction bases numbered 5, after V lost 1 base and J lost 0 bases. CDR3 bases: TGTGCCAGCTCACCACGTCCGGGACAGGGGGATAGCAATCAGCCCCAGCATTTT. It yields the protein CASSPRPGQGDSNQPQHF.

The chain links TRBV9 to TRBJ2-1; D might be TRBD2 (6 bases). The CDR3 loop spans 15 amino acids. Trimming took off 4 bases at V and 0 bases at J, with 11 bases between the two ends. Germline V lookup: CDR1 SGDLS, CDR2 YYNGEE. Here the CDR3 reads CASSTAGSSYNEQFF. The CDR3 coding sequence is TGTGCCAGCAGCACCGCCGGGAGCTCCTACAATGAGCAGTTCTTC.

V is TRBV19 and J is TRBJ1-4; weak D call: TRBD1 (6 bases). Looked up from germline, CDR1 is LNHDA and CDR2 is SQIVND (reference sequence). The CDR3 is made up of 15 amino acids. Trimming took off 5 bases at V and 4 bases at J, with 14 bases between the two ends. The DNA for the CDR3 is TGTGCCAGTAGTGCAACAGGGAAACGTAATGAAAAACTGTTTTTT. Protein product: CASSATGKRNEKLFF.

The V call is TRBV5-6, the J call TRBJ2-1, with unresolved D. The CDR3 runs 14 residues. Trimming cost V 0 bases and J 0 bases, with 4 bases left between them. Germline CDR1 SGHDT, CDR2 YYEEEE. The CDR3 DNA sequence: TGTGCCAGCAGCTTGGGGGACTCCTACAATGAGCAGTTCTTC. Translated: CASSLGDSYNEQFF.

The chain uses TRBV27 and TRBJ2-5; the match to TRBD2 covers 10 bases. The V gene's germline CDR1 is MNHEY and CDR2 SMNVEV (reference sequence). Germline trimming cut 6 bases from V and 5 bases from J; bases unmatched to any gene: 3. The CDR3 is 13 amino acids. CDR3 in DNA: TGTGCCAGCAGCCTAGCGGGGGATGAGACCCAGTACTTC. This gives the protein CASSLAGDETQYF.

The chain links TRBV6-5 to TRBJ2-7; a possible D gene is TRBD1 (6 bases). CDR3 size: 14 residues. In germline, CDR1 is MNHEY, CDR2 SVGAGI. V was pared by 2 bases and J by 3 bases, with 11 bases between. As DNA, the CDR3 is TGTGCCAGCAGTTACCTAGGGACAAACTACGAGCAGTACTTC. As protein: CASSYLGTNYEQYF.

This chain uses TRBV7-8 with TRBJ2-7; 10 bases map to TRBD2. The CDR3 loop spans 20 amino acids. With V trimmed by 0 bases and J by 7 bases, 21 bases remained unmatched. The germline CDR1 and CDR2 sequences are SGHVS and FQNEAQ. This CDR3 is CASSLALVAGGPMVRGEQYF. The CDR3 region has the DNA TGTGCCAGCAGCTTAGCGTTAGTAGCGGGGGGCCCGATGGTTAGAGGAGAGCAGTACTTC.

The rearrangement links TRBV7-9 to TRBJ1-3; possibly TRBD1 for D (5 bases). Trimming took off 2 bases at V and 1 base at J, with 18 bases between the two ends. Germline CDR1 and CDR2: SEHNR and FQNEAQ (reference sequence). The CDR3 contains 18 residues. The CDR3 bases are TGTGCCAGCAGCTTATGGTCTCTGGGGACCTGGTCTGGAAACACCATATATTTT. This encodes CASSLWSLGTWSGNTIYF.

V is TRBV4-1 and J is TRBJ1-1; 12 bases line up with TRBD1. Germline loops: CDR1 MGHRA, CDR2 YSYEKL. The V and J ends lost 4 bases and 3 bases, in that order; junction bases with no gene match: 6. The CDR3 loop spans 16 amino acids. CDR3: CASSPGQGALDTEAFF. In nucleotides, the CDR3 is TGCGCCAGCAGCCCGGGACAGGGGGCTTTAGACACTGAAGCTTTCTTT.

J is TRBJ2-5 and V is TRBV29-1; 7 bases are a match to TRBD1. V lost 8 bases, J lost 5 bases, and 5 bases stayed unmatched. The CDR3 runs 11 residues. Germline loops: CDR1 SQVTM, CDR2 ANQGSEA. The CDR3 region has the DNA TGCAGCCACCTGGACAGGGAGACCCAGTACTTC. Translating it yields CSHLDRETQYF.

This rearrangement joins TRBV6-4 to TRBJ2-3, with a possible D match to TRBD2 (6 bases). This CDR3 has 14 amino acids. Trimming removed 1 base at V and 5 bases at J, with 10 bases between. Germline V gene data show CDR1 as MRHNA and CDR2 as SNTAGT. The CDR3 sequence: CASSDYGTLDTQYF. CDR3 nucleotide sequence: TGTGCCAGCAGTGACTACGGGACTTTAGATACGCAGTATTTT.

The rearrangement joins TRBV18 to TRBJ1-1; TRBD1 is a possible D gene (6 bases). The CDR3 loop spans 15 amino acids. CDR1 KGHSH and CDR2 LQKENI come from the germline V gene. V gave up 0 bases and J gave up 1 base, with 9 bases separating them. The CDR3 sequence: CASSPPRTANTEAFF. CDR3 coding DNA: TGTGCCAGCTCACCACCCCGGACAGCGAACACTGAAGCTTTCTTT.

The gene calls are TRBV14 and TRBJ2-7, with TRBD1 matching 10 bases. Trimming at V came to 4 bases and at J to 3 bases, leaving 3 bases not matched to a gene. The CDR3 has 14 residues. Germline V CDR1 and CDR2: SGHDN, FVKESK. CDR3 protein: CASSPRTGGYEQYF. DNA of the CDR3: TGTGCCAGCAGCCCCCGGACAGGGGGCTACGAGCAGTACTTC.

The genes are TRBV5-1 and TRBJ2-2, with no clear D. V was trimmed by 3 bases and J by 0 bases, leaving 9 bases between them. CDR1 is SGHRS and CDR2 is YFSETQ in the germline V gene. The CDR3 extends over 15 amino acids. The CDR3 sequence: CASSSDGPNTGELFF. CDR3 DNA sequence: TGCGCCAGCAGCTCGGACGGGCCGAACACCGGGGAGCTGTTTTTT.